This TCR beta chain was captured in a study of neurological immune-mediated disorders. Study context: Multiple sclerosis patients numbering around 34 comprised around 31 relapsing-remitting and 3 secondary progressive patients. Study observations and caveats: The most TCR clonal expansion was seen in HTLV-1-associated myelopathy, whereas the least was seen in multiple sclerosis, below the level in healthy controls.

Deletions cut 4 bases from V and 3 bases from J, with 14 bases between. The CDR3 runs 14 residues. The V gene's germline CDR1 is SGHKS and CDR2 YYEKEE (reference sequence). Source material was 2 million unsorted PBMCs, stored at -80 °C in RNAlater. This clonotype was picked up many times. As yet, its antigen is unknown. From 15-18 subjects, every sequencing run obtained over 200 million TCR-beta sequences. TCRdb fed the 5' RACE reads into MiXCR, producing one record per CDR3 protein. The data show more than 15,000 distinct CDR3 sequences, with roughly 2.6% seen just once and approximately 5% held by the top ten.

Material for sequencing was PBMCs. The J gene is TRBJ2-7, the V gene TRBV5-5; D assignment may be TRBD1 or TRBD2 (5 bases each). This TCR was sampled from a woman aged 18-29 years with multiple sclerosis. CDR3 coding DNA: TGTGCCAGCAGCCAGGGACGGAGGAACTACGAGCAGTACTTC. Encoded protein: CASSQGRRNYEQYF.